This TCR beta chain was found in a study of tumor-infiltrating lymphocytes in primary liver carcinoma. Study summary: Measuring roughly 4.2 to 11 cm across, the tumors were staged as T1-T3 N0M0.

The study's findings and limits: Tumor-adjacent and tumor-blood pairs shared a smaller degree of overlap than tumor region pairs.

Unsorted bulk tissue (roughly 17-33 mg) underwent RNA and DNA co-extraction. In every tumor sample, viable tumor cells made up over 90%. A remark on this clonotype: The antigen is not known. At one end the junction does not follow the germline gene, possibly because of a read error.

TCR beta cDNA was prepared out of roughly 500 ng total RNA by means of a constant-region primer. ARM-PCR, slightly modified, supplied the TCR beta libraries through three nested multiplex PCR rounds. Primers for the first two PCR rounds were TRBV1-TRBV30 forward primers and a C-beta reverse primer (around 10 cycles per round). MiXCR, run by TCRdb on the multiplex PCR reads, gives a single entry per CDR3 protein. The top ten hold about a quarter of the sample, which has 75,000 or so distinct CDR3 sequences, roughly three quarters seen once. The CDR3 has 14 amino acids. Germline CDR1 is ENHRY and CDR2 is SYGVKD.

This chain links TRBV10-3 with TRBJ2-2; the D gene could be TRBD1 or TRBD2 (5 bases each). The sequence was obtained from a middle-aged man with primary liver carcinoma and hepatitis B virus infection. Source material: liver tumor tissue from sampling region 4. Sample subset: tumor region T4, right-lateral pole. CDR3 amino acids: CDISESRDDGEPFF. The CDR3 nucleotides read TGTGACATCAGTGAGTCCAGGGATGACGGGGAGCCGTTTTTT.